The sequence of this T cell receptor beta chain was determined in a study of blood T cell repertoires in COVID-19. Study as a whole: Spain, Italy and the United States supplied samples that represented acute and convalescent COVID-19.

This CDR3 comprises 16 residues. TCRdb's copy holds only in-frame clones and misses some; the assay was immunoSEQ multiplex PCR. The sample includes about 210,000 clones, about 90% seen only once; the top ten take approximately 1.2%. Sequencing was performed on peripheral blood. The genes are TRBV21-1 and TRBJ1-1. TRBV21-1 is recorded as a pseudogene. This sequence originates from a man in his thirties or forties with acute or convalescent COVID-19. CDR3 amino acids: CASSNAIGRENTEAFF. DNA for the CDR3: TGTGCCAGCAGCAACGCCATTGGACGGGAGAACACTGAAGCTTTCTTT.